Listed below are T cell receptor beta chains from one sample, sequenced in a study of cytomegalovirus exposure and HLA in healthy donors. Here immunoSEQ multiplex PCR was the method, and the copy in TCRdb shows in-frame clones only, minus some. Of around 150,000 clones detected, about 74% appear once; the ten largest clones hold 3% to 4%. The specimen was PBMCs. The receptors derive from a male donor in good health and CMV-seronegative. CDR3s include the opening cysteine and the closing phenylalanine or tryptophan. Fields, in order: J gene, D gene, V gene, clone size, CDR3 DNA, CDR3 protein. A D gene is named only where the DNA matches it firmly. Clone size, where shown, is once, few, many, or a class for clones that have expanded.

j_call: TRBJ2-3
d_call: TRBD1
v_call: TRBV14
clone_size: .
cdr3_nt: TGTGCCAGCAGCCCAGACAGGGGCCCAACAACTAGCACAGATACGCAGTATTTT
cdr3_aa: CASSPDRGPTTSTDTQYF

j_call: TRBJ2-7
d_call: .
v_call: TRBV7-2
clone_size: .
cdr3_nt: TGTGCCAGCATTTTAACGGGACTGTCACGGGAGCAGTACTTC
cdr3_aa: CASILTGLSREQYF

j_call: TRBJ2-1
d_call: .
v_call: TRBV7-9
clone_size: .
cdr3_nt: TGTGCCAGCAGCTTAGGTACGACTCCCTACAATGAGCAGTTCTTC
cdr3_aa: CASSLGTTPYNEQFF

j_call: TRBJ1-1
d_call: .
v_call: TRBV9
clone_size: .
cdr3_nt: TGTGCCAGCAGCGTAGCATCAGGAACTGAAGCTTTCTTT
cdr3_aa: CASSVASGTEAFF

j_call: TRBJ1-6
d_call: TRBD1
v_call: TRBV5-4
clone_size: .
cdr3_nt: TGTGCCAGCAGCTTAAGGACAGGGGGCAGGGATTCACCCCTCCACTTT
cdr3_aa: CASSLRTGGRDSPLHF

j_call: TRBJ1-2
d_call: .
v_call: TRBV10-3
clone_size: .
cdr3_nt: TGTGCCATCAGCGTTGCATACGAGGAGCAAGGGAGGTACACCTTC
cdr3_aa: CAISVAYEEQGRYTF

j_call: TRBJ1-1
d_call: TRBD1
v_call: TRBV4-3
clone_size: .
cdr3_nt: TGCGCCAGCAGCCAAGACAGGGGGCTTAACACTGAAGCTTTCTTT
cdr3_aa: CASSQDRGLNTEAFF

j_call: TRBJ2-3
d_call: TRBD2
v_call: TRBV19
clone_size: .
cdr3_nt: TGTGCCAGTAGTACCCGGACTAGCGGGAGGGCCTCTGGCACAGATACGCAGTATTTT
cdr3_aa: CASSTRTSGRASGTDTQYF

j_call: TRBJ2-5
d_call: TRBD2
v_call: TRBV10-3
clone_size: .
cdr3_nt: TGTGCCATCAGTGAATCTAGCGGGGGGCAGAACGGGGAGACCCAGTACTTC
cdr3_aa: CAISESSGGQNGETQYF

j_call: TRBJ1-2
d_call: TRBD1
v_call: TRBV9
clone_size: .
cdr3_nt: TGTGCCAGCAGCGTAGTAACAGGGGGCGCCTATGGCTACACCTTC
cdr3_aa: CASSVVTGGAYGYTF

j_call: TRBJ2-7
d_call: .
v_call: TRBV6-6
clone_size: .
cdr3_nt: TGTGCCAGCAGTTATTTGTACTCCTACGAGCAGTACTTC
cdr3_aa: CASSYLYSYEQYF

j_call: TRBJ2-7
d_call: .
v_call: TRBV7-2
clone_size: .
cdr3_nt: TGTGCCAGCAGCTTAGGGCTCTCCCCGGGATTGGGCGAGCAGTACTTC
cdr3_aa: CASSLGLSPGLGEQYF

j_call: TRBJ2-2
d_call: TRBD2
v_call: TRBV7-3
clone_size: .
cdr3_nt: TGTGCCAGCAGCCGGACTAGCGGAACCACCGGGGAGCTGTTTTTT
cdr3_aa: CASSRTSGTTGELFF

j_call: TRBJ2-5
d_call: .
v_call: TRBV30
clone_size: .
cdr3_nt: TGTGCCGGGAACCGGCGGGGTAAAGGGACCCAGTACTTC
cdr3_aa: CAGNRRGKGTQYF

j_call: TRBJ2-2
d_call: TRBD1
v_call: TRBV6-5
clone_size: once
cdr3_nt: TGTGCCAGCAGTTACTCGGGGACAGGGTTCGAGGAGCTGTTTTTT
cdr3_aa: CASSYSGTGFEELFF

j_call: TRBJ2-1
d_call: TRBD2
v_call: TRBV5-4
clone_size: .
cdr3_nt: TGTGCCAGCAGCTTGACACATAGCGGGAACAATGAGCAGTTCTTC
cdr3_aa: CASSLTHSGNNEQFF

j_call: TRBJ2-1
d_call: TRBD1
v_call: TRBV19
clone_size: few
cdr3_nt: TGTGCCAGTATGGCGACAGGGAGCTCCTACAATGAGCAGTTCTTC
cdr3_aa: CASMATGSSYNEQFF

j_call: TRBJ2-5
d_call: TRBD2
v_call: TRBV7-2
clone_size: .
cdr3_nt: TGTGCCAGCAGCTTTTGGGGACTAGCGTTACCCCAAGAGACCCAGTACTTC
cdr3_aa: CASSFWGLALPQETQYF

j_call: TRBJ2-1
d_call: TRBD2
v_call: TRBV5-4
clone_size: .
cdr3_nt: TGTGCCAGCAGCTCCGGACTAGCGGGAGAGAATGAGCAGTTCTTC
cdr3_aa: CASSSGLAGENEQFF

j_call: TRBJ2-7
d_call: TRBD2
v_call: TRBV9
clone_size: .
cdr3_nt: TGTGCCAGCAGCCCACGGACTAGCGACGCCTACGAGCAGTACTTC
cdr3_aa: CASSPRTSDAYEQYF

j_call: TRBJ2-7
d_call: .
v_call: TRBV6-6
clone_size: .
cdr3_nt: TGTGCCAGCAGCCCAAGGGGATCAGGGGCCCACGAGCAGTACTTC
cdr3_aa: CASSPRGSGAHEQYF

j_call: TRBJ2-1
d_call: TRBD1
v_call: TRBV7-2
clone_size: .
cdr3_nt: TGTGCCAGCAGCCCCTGGGACAGGAAAAATGAGCAGTTCTTC
cdr3_aa: CASSPWDRKNEQFF

j_call: TRBJ2-5
d_call: TRBD2
v_call: TRBV4-1
clone_size: .
cdr3_nt: TGCGCCAGCAGCCAAGGAATGGCTAGCGGGGGGGAAGAGACCCAGTACTTC
cdr3_aa: CASSQGMASGGEETQYF

j_call: TRBJ1-5
d_call: .
v_call: TRBV2
clone_size: .
cdr3_nt: TGTGCCAGCAGTGAAGCGGGAGCAGATCAGCCCCAGCATTTT
cdr3_aa: CASSEAGADQPQHF

j_call: TRBJ2-3
d_call: .
v_call: TRBV7-9
clone_size: .
cdr3_nt: TGTGCCAGCAGCTTCGGGAGAGCTGATACGCAGTATTTT
cdr3_aa: CASSFGRADTQYF

j_call: TRBJ1-6
d_call: .
v_call: TRBV4-2
clone_size: .
cdr3_nt: TGTGCCAGCAGCCGGGAACAGGTCAATTCACCCCTCCACTTT
cdr3_aa: CASSREQVNSPLHF

j_call: TRBJ2-1
d_call: TRBD1
v_call: TRBV27
clone_size: few
cdr3_nt: TGTGCCAGCAGCTCTCATGGGACAGCTCCATACAATGAGCAGTTCTTC
cdr3_aa: CASSSHGTAPYNEQFF

j_call: TRBJ2-7
d_call: .
v_call: TRBV6-5
clone_size: few
cdr3_nt: TGTGCCAGCAGCCCAGGAGGCCTCCCCTACGAGCAGTACTTC
cdr3_aa: CASSPGGLPYEQYF

j_call: TRBJ2-5
d_call: TRBD1
v_call: TRBV5-1
clone_size: few
cdr3_nt: TGCGCCAGCAGCTTGGCCCCGGGACAGGTCCAAGAGACCCAGTACTTC
cdr3_aa: CASSLAPGQVQETQYF

j_call: TRBJ1-2
d_call: .
v_call: TRBV7-9
clone_size: .
cdr3_nt: TGTTCCAGCAGCTTAGGTTCCCCCCGCAACTATGTTAATGGCTACACCTTC
cdr3_aa: CSSSLGSPRNYVNGYTF

j_call: TRBJ2-7
d_call: TRBD2
v_call: TRBV5-1
clone_size: .
cdr3_nt: TGCGCCAGCAGCCCCTCTAGCGGGGGGGCCCGCGAGCAGTACTTC
cdr3_aa: CASSPSSGGAREQYF

j_call: TRBJ2-1
d_call: TRBD2
v_call: TRBV11-3
clone_size: .
cdr3_nt: TGTGCCAGCAGCTTCTCGACCGGGGGGGTTGGTGAGCAGTTCTTC
cdr3_aa: CASSFSTGGVGEQFF

j_call: TRBJ2-1
d_call: .
v_call: TRBV7-2
clone_size: .
cdr3_nt: TGTGCCAGCAGTAAAGACAGCCCATGGCAGTTCTTC
cdr3_aa: CASSKDSPWQFF

j_call: TRBJ2-7
d_call: TRBD1
v_call: TRBV6-5
clone_size: .
cdr3_nt: TGTGCCAGCAGGCTTACCGGGACAGGGCTCTACGAGCAGTACTTC
cdr3_aa: CASRLTGTGLYEQYF

j_call: TRBJ2-3
d_call: .
v_call: TRBV5-1
clone_size: .
cdr3_nt: TGCGCCAGCAGCGCGGACAGTTCAGATACGCAGTATTTT
cdr3_aa: CASSADSSDTQYF